Listed below are T cell receptor beta chains from one sample, sequenced in a study of prognosis after radiotherapy for stage I lung cancer. TCRdb fed the multiplex PCR reads into MiXCR, producing one record per CDR3 protein. Of some 60,000 distinct CDR3 sequences listed, roughly 29% were seen once; the top ten hold 6.5% to 8.5%. The source was PBMCs, collected before or after stereotactic body radiation therapy (not recorded which). The source of these receptors is a donor over 45 with non-small cell lung cancer. Each CDR3 is given with its conserved first and last residue. D genes are given only for firm matches. Only part of the rows carry a size: once, few, many, or a class if the clone is expanded.

J,size,V,D,DNA,CDR3
TRBJ1-5,many,TRBV19,TRBD1,TGTGCCAGTAGGGTACAGGGGAGCAATCAGCCCCAGCATTTT,CASRVQGSNQPQHF
TRBJ1-1,many,TRBV19,NA,TGTGCCAGTAGTGATTTTCTGAGCACTGAAGCTTTCTTT,CASSDFLSTEAFF
TRBJ1-1,many,TRBV6-1,NA,TGTGCCAGCAGCAACAGTGTAACTGAAGCTTTCTTT,CASSNSVTEAFF
TRBJ1-2,NA,TRBV5-1,NA,TGCGCCAGCAGCTTGGAATTGGGTTATGGCTACACCTTC,CASSLELGYGYTF
TRBJ2-3,many,TRBV2,TRBD2,TGTGCCAGCCGAACTAGCGGCACAGATACGCAGTATTTT,CASRTSGTDTQYF
TRBJ2-2,once,TRBV11-2,NA,TGTGCCAGCAGGACCGGACAGCCCAACGAGGAGCTGTTTTTT,CASRTGQPNEELFF
TRBJ2-3,NA,TRBV6-1,NA,TGTGCCAGCAGTGAAGTAAGGAACGCCGCAAATACGCAGTATTTT,CASSEVRNAANTQYF
TRBJ2-1,once,TRBV6-2/TRBV6-3,TRBD2,TGTGCCAGCAGCGCAGCGGGGTCCCGTGGTTATGAGCAGTTCTTC,CASSAAGSRGYEQFF
TRBJ2-5,once,TRBV11-2,NA,TGTGCCAGCAGCCTGGGACTCCAAGAGAACCAGTACTTC,CASSLGLQENQYF
TRBJ2-4,many,TRBV6-5,NA,TGTGCCAGCAGTTACGGGGGGCTTGGAAACATTCAGTACTTC,CASSYGGLGNIQYF
TRBJ1-6,once,TRBV6-5,NA,TGTGCCAGCAGTTACGGTCAGGGGCTTACACCCCTCCACTTT,CASSYGQGLTPLHF
TRBJ1-5,NA,TRBV6-1,NA,TGTGCCAGCAGTCAACGGGGGAAAAGTAGCAATCAGCCCCATTTT,CASSQRGKSSNQPHF
TRBJ1-5,many,TRBV19,NA,TGTGCCAGTAGTCCCCTAGGCAGGGGCAATAGCAATCAGCCCCAGCATTTT,CASSPLGRGNSNQPQHF
TRBJ2-1,many,TRBV14,NA,TGTGCCAGCAGCCAATTAAACCCCGTAGGGGGGTTTGAGCAGTTCTTC,CASSQLNPVGGFEQFF
TRBJ2-4,few,TRBV12-3/TRBV12-4,TRBD2,TGTGCCAGCAGTCCCACCCGGGGGACTAGCGGGGGCCAGGGAAACATTCAGTACTTC,CASSPTRGTSGGQGNIQYF
TRBJ2-7,many,TRBV19,TRBD1,TGTGCCACATCTACAACGGGACAGGGATACGAGCAGTACTTC,CATSTTGQGYEQYF
TRBJ2-2,many,TRBV7-2,TRBD2,TGTGCCAGCTGGGACTATAAGAACACCGGGGAGCTGTTTTTT,CASWDYKNTGELFF
TRBJ2-7,NA,TRBV28,TRBD2,TGTACCAGCAGTCCCCATGGGGGAGGGAACGAGCAGTACTTC,CTSSPHGGGNEQYF
TRBJ2-6,many,TRBV11-2,NA,TGTGCCAGCAGCACTCCCCCAGGAGCAAACTCTGGGGCCAACGTCCTGACTTTC,CASSTPPGANSGANVLTF
TRBJ2-1,NA,TRBV6-1,TRBD2,TGTGCCGGCAACAGCGGGGGGGCTAATGAGCAGTTCTTC,CAGNSGGANEQFF
TRBJ2-1,NA,TRBV9,NA,TGTGCCAGCAGCGTATCTCAGCGGAGCTGCTACAATGAGCAGTTCTTC,CASSVSQRSCYNEQFF
TRBJ2-2,many,TRBV20-1,TRBD1,TGCAGTGCTGCTACAGGGGCCGGAGGGGAGCTGTTTTTT,CSAATGAGGELFF
TRBJ1-2,many,TRBV6-8,TRBD1,TGTGCCAGCAGTGGACAGGGACAGGGGTATGGCTACACCTTC,CASSGQGQGYGYTF
TRBJ2-5,NA,TRBV29-1,NA,TGCAGCGTTGAAGATGTCTCGGTAGGGGGGACCCAGTACTTC,CSVEDVSVGGTQYF
TRBJ2-4,many,TRBV11-2,NA,TGTGCCAGCAGCTTGGAATGGAGGGTTGGGGGAAACATTCAGTACTTC,CASSLEWRVGGNIQYF
TRBJ2-5,NA,TRBV6-1,NA,TGTGCCAGCAGACTAGAGGGGGGCCTTCAGGAGACCCAGTACTTC,CASRLEGGLQETQYF
TRBJ1-5,NA,TRBV24-1,NA,TGTGCCACCAGTCGTTTGCCCGATCAGCCCCAGCATTTT,CATSRLPDQPQHF
TRBJ2-1,many,TRBV4-2,TRBD1,TGTGCCAGCAGCCAAGATTACGGGACAGGGATTAATGAGCAGTTCTTC,CASSQDYGTGINEQFF
TRBJ2-1,many,TRBV6-9,NA,TGTGCCAGCAGTTCCCACGGGCAGGGCCATGAGCAGTTCTTC,CASSSHGQGHEQFF
TRBJ2-1,many,TRBV19,TRBD2,TGTGCCAGTAGTAAGGGACTAGCGCGAACGGGCGTCGGGGGTGAGCAGTTCTTC,CASSKGLARTGVGGEQFF
TRBJ1-2,once,TRBV20-1,NA,TGCAGCTTGGGTCCCGGACAGAGTCCCTATGGCTACACCTTC,CSLGPGQSPYGYTF
TRBJ2-3,many,TRBV11-1,TRBD1,TGTGCCAGCAGCACGTACAGGGGAGATACGCAGTATTTT,CASSTYRGDTQYF
TRBJ2-2,many,TRBV19,TRBD1,TGTGCCAGTAGTCCCCTGAGGGGACAGGGGGCCCCGAACACCGGGGAGCTGTTTTTT,CASSPLRGQGAPNTGELFF
TRBJ1-5,many,TRBV7-2,TRBD1,TGTGCCAGCAGCCCTCGGACAGGGGCTCAGCCCCAGCATTTT,CASSPRTGAQPQHF
TRBJ1-2,many,TRBV19,NA,TGTGCCAGTAGTACCCCAGGGGAGGATGGCTACACCTTC,CASSTPGEDGYTF
TRBJ1-1,many,TRBV20-1,NA,TGCAGTGCTAGGGCCTGGGGGACGGATACTGAAGCTTTCTTT,CSARAWGTDTEAFF
TRBJ1-3,once,TRBV6-1,NA,TGTGCCAGCGGCCGCGAGTGGGCATACGGAAACACCATATATTTT,CASGREWAYGNTIYF
TRBJ1-2,many,TRBV6-1,NA,TGTGCCAGCAGTGAAGGACAGAACTATGGCTACACCTTC,CASSEGQNYGYTF
TRBJ2-7,NA,TRBV5-1,NA,TGCGCCAGCAGTGACGACATCTCCTACGAGCAGTACTTC,CASSDDISYEQYF
TRBJ1-5,many,TRBV28,NA,TGTGCCAGCAGTCCCCAAGGGCAGGGAAATCAGCCCCAGCATTTT,CASSPQGQGNQPQHF
TRBJ1-1,few,TRBV5-1,NA,TGCGCCAGCAGCTTGGTCCGGTGTCTCTCGGACACTGAAGCTTTCTTT,CASSLVRCLSDTEAFF